The 18 T cell receptor beta chains below all came from one sample that was sequenced in a study of shared T cell receptors in the human thymus. TCRdb's copy holds only in-frame clones and misses some; the assay was immunoSEQ multiplex PCR. The sample lists roughly 700,000 clones; 88% were seen once. The same sample was also studied in work on human thymus T cells.

Sequences were obtained from thymocytes. These receptors were taken from a boy under two years old with a congenital heart defect.

This clone was recorded a few times. J is TRBJ1-5 and V is TRBV7-8; 10 positions match TRBD1. Germline V lookup: CDR1 SGHVS, CDR2 FQNEAQ. CDR3 length equals 15 residues. V lost 3 bases to trimming and J lost 6 bases; unmatched junction nucleotides: 5. The CDR3 is CASSFDRGRGQPQHF. The DNA of the CDR3 is TGTGCCAGCAGCTTCGACAGGGGGCGAGGTCAGCCCCAGCATTTT.

The chain uses TRBV27 and TRBJ1-5, with D perhaps TRBD1 (5 bases). V dropped 5 bases and J dropped 5 bases, with 19 bases sitting between them. The germline V gene encodes CDR1 MNHEY and CDR2 SMNVEV (reference sequence). This CDR3 is 16 amino acids long. The CDR3 DNA follows: TGTGCCAGCAGTCCAGGGCCCAGCGAAAATTATCAGCCCCAGCATTTT. Its translation is CASSPGPSENYQPQHF.

This chain links TRBV6-6 with TRBJ2-7; 8 nucleotides line up with TRBD2. The CDR3 sequence is 15 residues long. Germline V gene sequence: CDR1 MNHNY, CDR2 SVGAGI (reference sequence). V shed 3 bases and J 2 bases; nucleotides not matched to a gene: 6. The CDR3 nucleotides are TGTGCCAGCAGTTATCTAGCGGGCAAGACCTACGAGCAGTACTTC. It yields the protein CASSYLAGKTYEQYF.

V and J are TRBV1 and TRBJ2-5; TRBD2 is taken as the D call from the table, unchecked against the DNA. TRBV1 is shown as a pseudogene. The CDR3 has 17 residues. The CDR3 DNA sequence: TGCACCAGCAGCCTCCGGACTAGCGGGAGGTTGGAAGAGACCCAGTACTTC. Its translation is CTSSLRTSGRLEETQYF.

The rearrangement joins TRBV14 to TRBJ2-7; 11 nucleotides match TRBD1. This CDR3 has 18 amino acids. The germline V gene encodes CDR1 SGHDN and CDR2 FVKESK. Losses at the gene ends were 4 bases for V and 1 base for J; bases not matched to a gene: 12. CDR3 in DNA: TGTGCCAGCAGCCCGCCGGGACAGGGGGGAGAACGGTCCTACGAGCAGTACTTC. Protein product: CASSPPGQGGERSYEQYF.

This chain links TRBV6-6 with TRBJ2-5, with TRBD2 identical over 7 bases. The better agreement between TRBJ2-7 and the DNA end casts doubt on the J call. The germline V gene has CDR1 MNHNY and CDR2 SVGAGI (reference sequence). The CDR3 is made up of 14 amino acids. CDR3 sequence: CASTLAAGVYEQYF. CDR3 nucleotides: TGTGCCAGCACCCTAGCGGCGGGAGTCTACGAGCAGTACTTC.

Worth noting for this clone: Other DNA variants within this sample encode the same CDR3. The V gene is TRBV28, the J gene TRBJ2-7; weak D call: TRBD2 (6 bases). The CDR3 contains 14 residues. Germline values: CDR1 MDHEN, CDR2 SYDVKM. Deletions cut 2 bases from V and 0 bases from J, with 8 bases between. CDR3 nucleotide sequence: TGTGCCAGCAGTTTAGGGGGGAGCTCCTACGAGCAGTACTTC. This translates into CASSLGGSSYEQYF. The full variable domain, completed using reference TRBV28 and TRBJ2-7, is DVKVTQSSRYLVKRTGEKVFLECVQDMDHENMFWYRQDPGLGLRLIYFSYDVKMKEKGDIPEGYSVSREKKERFSLILESASTNQTSMYLCASSLGGSSYEQYFGPGTRLTVT.

V and J are TRBV30 and TRBJ2-3; 13 nucleotides match TRBD2. CDR3 length equals 18 residues. Germline V gene data show CDR1 as GTSNPN and CDR2 as SVGIG (reference sequence). V shed 0 bases and J 3 bases; nucleotides not matched to a gene: 9. The chain's CDR3 is CAWSVQTSGRKSTDTQYF. The CDR3 DNA reads as TGTGCCTGGAGTGTACAGACTAGCGGGAGGAAAAGTACAGATACGCAGTATTTT.

This chain connects TRBV2 to TRBJ2-2, with TRBD2 matching 9 bases. The V and J ends lost 5 bases and 7 bases, in that order; junction bases with no gene match: 8. The CDR3 is 15 amino acids. From germline, CDR1 is SNHLY and CDR2 FYNNEI. The CDR3, as DNA: TGTGCCAGCAGTTCTAGGACTAGCGACGGCGGGGAGCTGTTTTTT. This sequence encodes CASSSRTSDGGELFF. Filled out from reference TRBV2 and TRBJ2-2, the complete variable domain reads EPEVTQTPSHQVTQMGQEVILRCVPISNHLYFYWYRQILGQKVEFLVSFYNNEISEKSEIFDDQFSVERPDGSNFTLKIRSTKLEDSAMYFCASSSRTSDGGELFFGEGSRLTVL.

The chain is built from TRBV14 and TRBJ2-7; TRBD2 matches 8 bases. This CDR3 is 16 amino acids long. With 0 bases clipped from V and 5 bases from J, the junction kept 9 bases outside the gene matches. CDR1 is SGHDN, CDR2 FVKESK, per germline. CDR3 sequence: CASSQDPAGVFHEQYF. The CDR3 DNA reads TGTGCCAGCAGCCAAGACCCAGCGGGAGTTTTCCACGAGCAGTACTTC.

This chain joins TRBV10-3 and TRBJ1-5; no firm D call. CDR1 and CDR2 from the germline V gene are ENHRY and SYGVKD. The CDR3 has 12 amino acids. The V end lost 2 bases, the J end lost 5 bases, and 4 bases lay between the germline ends. For the CDR3, the DNA is TGTGCCATCAGTGAGGGCCATCAGCCCCAGCATTTT. Amino acids: CAISEGHQPQHF.

The V call is TRBV11-3, the J call TRBJ2-7, with D tentatively TRBD1 (7 bases). Germline V gene sequence: CDR1 SGHNT, CDR2 YENEEA. The CDR3 runs 17 residues. Trimming took 3 bases from V and 0 from J, leaving 18 bases between them. CDR3 DNA sequence: TGTGCCAGCAGCTTCTCCGGGGCAGGGGGGAGCTCCTACGAGCAGTACTTC. Its protein is CASSFSGAGGSSYEQYF.

V is TRBV6-5 and J is TRBJ2-3, with 9 bases identical to TRBD2. CDR3 length: 14 amino acids. From germline, CDR1 is MNHEY and CDR2 SVGAGI. The trim removed 4 bases at V and 1 base at J, leaving 0 bases unmatched. In DNA form, the CDR3 reads TGTGCCAGCAGTTGGACTAGCGGCACAGATACGCAGTATTTT. It codes for CASSWTSGTDTQYF.

There are a few counts of this clone. The gene calls are TRBV29-1 and TRBJ2-5, with D possibly TRBD1 on 6 matching bases. V lost 7 bases and J 5 bases, leaving 14 bases between the germline ends. Germline loops: CDR1 SQVTM, CDR2 ANQGSEA. The CDR3 extends over 12 amino acids. The CDR3: CSGRMRGETQYF. In DNA form, the CDR3 reads TGCAGCGGGCGTATGAGGGGGGAGACCCAGTACTTC.

V and J are TRBV27 and TRBJ1-1; possibly TRBD1 for D (6 bases). From germline, CDR1 is MNHEY and CDR2 SMNVEV (reference sequence). The CDR3 has 15 amino acids. Trimming removed 2 bases at V and 3 bases at J, with 13 bases between. The CDR3 loop reads CASSLRQGTYTEAFF. CDR3 DNA: TGTGCCAGCAGTTTACGGCAGGGGACGTACACTGAAGCTTTCTTT.

This clone was seen a few times. The chain carries TRBV4-3 and TRBJ1-3, with D possibly matching TRBD1 (5 bases). Trimming stripped 0 bases from V and 0 bases from J, with 12 bases between. The CDR3 sequence is 17 residues long. The germline V gene has CDR1 LGHNA and CDR2 YSLEER. The CDR3 here is CASSQDRGASSGNTIYF. DNA for the CDR3: TGCGCCAGCAGCCAAGATCGTGGGGCCAGCTCTGGAAACACCATATATTTT.

This chain connects TRBV4-2 to TRBJ2-7; D is unresolved. V was trimmed by 0 bases and J by 3 bases, leaving 21 bases between them. Per the germline V gene, CDR1 is LGHNA and CDR2 is YNFKEQ. The length of the CDR3 is 18 residues. The CDR3 loop is CASSQEGGQSFFYYEQYF. The CDR3 DNA reads as TGTGCCAGCAGCCAAGAGGGTGGGCAGTCCTTCTTCTACTACGAGCAGTACTTC.

The J gene is TRBJ1-2, the V gene TRBV6-1; D gene unclear. Germline CDR1 and CDR2: MNHNS and SASEGT. This CDR3 comprises 13 residues. V lost 7 bases and J lost 2, with 11 bases in between. In DNA form, the CDR3 reads TGTGCCAGCAAAAGGAGGGAGAACTATGGCTACACCTTC. This translates into CASKRRENYGYTF.